Following are 15 T cell receptor beta chains from one sample sequenced in a study of shared clonotypes between healthy human individuals. Method: immunoSEQ multiplex PCR; TCRdb's copy keeps in-frame clones and lacks some. The table shows some 690,000 clones, with roughly 87% occurring only once. Sequencing used memory CD8+ T cells from PBMCs. Documented subset: CD45RO+ cells pooled with CCR7-negative TemRA cells. These receptors were taken from a man between 18 and 35 years old in good health. Some clones in this sample may be carry-over from other donors' samples.

This sequence joins TRBV7-3 and TRBJ2-5; no firm D call. The V end was cut by 2 bases, the J end by 5 bases, with 9 bases between. Germline assignment: CDR1 SGHTA and CDR2 FQGTGA. The CDR3 runs 13 residues. The CDR3 region has the DNA TGTGCCAGCAGCTTAGGGGTTTGGGAGACCCAGTACTTC. Amino acid sequence: CASSLGVWETQYF.

The CDR3 sequence is CATSRFRDSYEQYF. CDR3 nucleotide sequence: TGTGCCACCAGCAGGTTCAGGGACTCCTACGAGCAGTACTTC. The V call is TRBV15, the J call TRBJ2-7; TRBD1 might be the D (5 bases). Germline CDR1 is LNHNV and CDR2 is YYDKDF (reference sequence). This CDR3 is built from 14 residues. Trimming cost V 3 bases and J 0 bases, with 9 bases left between them. The full variable domain, its missing parts supplied by reference TRBV15 and TRBJ2-7, is DAMVIQNPRYQVTQFGKPVTLSCSQTLNHNVMYWYQQKSSQAPKLLFHYYDKDFNNEADTPDNFQSRRPNTSFCFLDIRSPGLGDTAMYLCATSRFRDSYEQYFGPGTRLTVT.

This sequence joins TRBV9 and TRBJ2-3, with no clear D. The CDR3 length is 13 residues. Trimming removed 7 bases at V and 4 bases at J, with 13 bases between. CDR1 is SGDLS, CDR2 YYNGEE, per germline. The CDR3 reads CASEEYSADTQYF. CDR3 bases: TGTGCCAGCGAGGAATATTCGGCAGATACGCAGTATTTT. Filled out from reference TRBV9 and TRBJ2-3, the complete variable domain reads DSGVTQTPKHLITATGQRVTLRCSPRSGDLSVYWYQQSLDQGLQFLIQYYNGEERAKGNILERFSAQQFPDLHSELNLSSLELGDSALYFCASEEYSADTQYFGPGTRLTVL.

V usage is TRBV6-6 and J usage is TRBJ2-3; no definite D call. Trimming shortened V by 2 bases and J by 0 bases, and 9 bases separated the two germline ends. The CDR3 has 15 amino acids. In germline, CDR1 is MNHNY, CDR2 SVGAGI (reference sequence). This chain's CDR3 is CASSYVFQSTDTQYF. CDR3 sequence (DNA): TGTGCCAGCAGTTACGTTTTCCAAAGCACAGATACGCAGTATTTT.

V gene TRBV27 combines with J gene TRBJ1-4; D perhaps matches TRBD1 (5 bases). Trimming stripped 6 bases from V and 4 bases from J, with 15 bases between. This CDR3 has 15 residues. CDR1 is MNHEY and CDR2 is SMNVEV in the germline V gene (reference sequence). CDR3 loop: CASSPIGGSNEKLFF. DNA for the CDR3: TGTGCCAGCAGCCCTATTGGGGGGAGTAATGAAAAACTGTTTTTT.

The chain combines TRBV28 with TRBJ1-2; possibly TRBD1 for D (6 bases). The CDR3 runs 15 residues. In germline, CDR1 is MDHEN, CDR2 SYDVKM. V gave up 3 bases and J gave up 1 base, with 12 bases separating them. CDR3 sequence reads: CASSFPTGHNYGYTF. The CDR3 region has the DNA TGTGCCAGCAGTTTCCCGACAGGCCATAACTATGGCTACACCTTC.

This chain joins TRBV28 and TRBJ1-4; the D gene is possibly TRBD1 (5 bases). CDR1 MDHEN and CDR2 SYDVKM come from the germline V gene. V lost 4 bases to trimming and J lost 3 bases, with 18 bases between them. CDR3 length: 17 residues. In DNA, the CDR3 is TGTGCCAGCAGTTCGGTGGAAGTGGGGCGGGCTAATGAAAAACTGTTTTTT. This translates into CASSSVEVGRANEKLFF.

J is TRBJ2-4 and V is TRBV27, with 8 bases that match TRBD2. Germline CDR1 reads MNHEY; CDR2 reads SMNVEV (reference sequence). V lost 2 bases and J lost 1; bases outside the gene matches: 4. The CDR3 sequence is 16 residues long. In DNA form, the CDR3 reads TGTGCCAGCAGTTTAGCGGGGGGCGTCGCCAAAAACATTCAGTACTTC. Translating it yields CASSLAGGVAKNIQYF.

The V call is TRBV4-2, the J call TRBJ2-6; 15 bases agree with TRBD2. This CDR3 contains 20 residues. V trimming: 0 bases; J trimming: 0 bases; junction bases outside the gene matches: 3. Germline V CDR1 and CDR2: LGHNA, YNFKEQ. This chain's CDR3 is CASSQEGLAGGGSGANVLTF. The CDR3 coding sequence is TGTGCCAGCAGCCAAGAAGGACTAGCGGGAGGGGGCTCTGGGGCCAACGTCCTGACTTTC.

This chain connects TRBV5-1 to TRBJ1-2; unclear D gene. Trimming took 0 bases from V and 7 from J, leaving 13 bases between them. The length of the CDR3 is 14 residues. From germline, CDR1 is SGHRS and CDR2 YFSETQ. CDR3 nucleotide sequence: TGCGCCAGCAGCTTGGAGACGGGGATGGGTGGCTACACCTTC. Protein sequence: CASSLETGMGGYTF.

This chain joins TRBV27 and TRBJ2-5; TRBD2 aligns across 10 bases. Looked up from germline, CDR1 is MNHEY and CDR2 is SMNVEV (reference sequence). The length of the CDR3 is 17 residues. The ends lost 7 bases at V and 2 bases at J; junction bases unmatched: 13. The CDR3: CASNPAGTSETQETQYF. Here the CDR3 DNA reads TGTGCCAGCAATCCCGCCGGGACTAGCGAGACGCAAGAGACCCAGTACTTC.

The table lists this clone with many counts. The chain carries TRBV15 and TRBJ2-7; 13 bases are shared with TRBD2. This CDR3 has 15 residues. Per the germline V gene, CDR1 is LNHNV and CDR2 is YYDKDF (reference sequence). V shed 4 bases, J shed 2 bases, and the junction held 2 bases outside the gene matches. CDR3 residues: CATSTGLAGAYEQYF. The CDR3 region has the DNA TGTGCCACCAGCACCGGACTAGCGGGAGCCTACGAGCAGTACTTC.

The chain combines TRBV25-1 with TRBJ2-7, with TRBD2 matching 8 bases. The ends lost 2 bases at V and 2 bases at J; junction bases unmatched: 11. Germline V gene sequence: CDR1 MGHDK, CDR2 SYGVNS. This CDR3 has 17 residues. CDR3 sequence: CASSEAGGGSGTYEQYF. In DNA form, the CDR3 reads TGTGCCAGCAGTGAAGCGGGGGGCGGGAGCGGAACCTACGAGCAGTACTTC.

V gene TRBV5-1 combines with J gene TRBJ2-3; D remains ambiguous. The germline V and J ends were trimmed by 4 bases and 2 bases, with 17 bases remaining between them. Germline-derived CDR1 and CDR2 are SGHRS and YFSETQ. The CDR3 contains 16 residues. For the CDR3, the DNA is TGCGCCAGCAGCGAGACCGACTCTCTTGTCACAGATACGCAGTATTTT. Its protein product is CASSETDSLVTDTQYF.

The chain recombines TRBV9 with TRBJ2-7; D gene ambiguous. Trimming left V 0 bases short and J 9 bases short, with 7 bases between. Germline CDR1 reads SGDLS; CDR2 reads YYNGEE. CDR3 length: 11 residues. The CDR3 DNA sequence: TGTGCCAGCAGCGTAGGGAGAGGGCAGTACTTC. Its translation is CASSVGRGQYF.